This T cell receptor (beta chain) was retrieved from a study of CD8 T cells in ankylosing spondylitis. Study results and limitations: Reportedly, significant enrichment of disease-linked clones occurred in matched ankylosing spondylitis synovial fluid. A TCR beta motif of under 10 highly homologous variants appeared characteristic of ankylosing spondylitis blood.

TCRdb fed the 5' RACE reads into MiXCR, producing one record per CDR3 protein. The data contain about 840,000 distinct CDR3 sequences, 10% to 15% of them singletons. In this sample, this clonotype turned up a few times. What it recognizes is unknown. The CDR3 consists of 14 residues. Germline V CDR1 and CDR2: WNHNN, SYGVQD (reference sequence). V was trimmed by 3 bases and J by 1 base, leaving 7 bases between them. The V call is TRBV10-1, the J call TRBJ2-1, with a tentative D call TRBD1 (6 bases). This TCR was recovered from a male donor with ankylosing spondylitis. The sequenced sample consisted of blood, either unsorted or a sorted T cell fraction (not recorded which). Here the CDR3 reads CASSEGQSYNEQFF. The CDR3, as DNA: TGCGCCAGCAGTGAAGGACAGTCCTACAATGAGCAGTTCTTC.